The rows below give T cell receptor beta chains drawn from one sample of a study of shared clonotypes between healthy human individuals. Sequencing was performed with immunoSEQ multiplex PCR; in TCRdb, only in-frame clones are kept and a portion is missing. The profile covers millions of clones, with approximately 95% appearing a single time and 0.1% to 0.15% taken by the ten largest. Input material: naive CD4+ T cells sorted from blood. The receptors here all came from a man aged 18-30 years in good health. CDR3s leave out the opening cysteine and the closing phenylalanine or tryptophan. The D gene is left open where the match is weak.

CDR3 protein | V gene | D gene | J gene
ASSLEGRTNSPLH | TRBV11-2 | NA | TRBJ1-6
ASSFTQGGEKLF | TRBV6-1 | TRBD1 | TRBJ1-4
ASRQAPGQGGTEAF | TRBV4-1 | TRBD1 | TRBJ1-1
AWSVFRDMDTEAF | TRBV30 | NA | TRBJ1-1
ASSFSHGDTEAF | TRBV7-2 | NA | TRBJ1-1
ALRKRGTGEGNTGELF | TRBV5-4 | TRBD1 | TRBJ2-2
ASSRRGEASYNEQF | TRBV11-2 | NA | TRBJ2-1
ASSLSTKNTGELF | TRBV11-3 | NA | TRBJ2-2
AWRAFTSGNTIY | TRBV30 | NA | TRBJ1-3
ASSQDWAGVSDTQY | TRBV4-2 | TRBD2 | TRBJ2-3
ASSSGTSGASYEQY | TRBV11-2 | TRBD2 | TRBJ2-7
ASSTLVKGENIQY | TRBV5-5 | NA | TRBJ2-4
ASSVSRPANTGELF | TRBV10-2 | NA | TRBJ2-2
ASSSGLAGAEQY | TRBV27 | TRBD2 | TRBJ2-7
ASENPGRPEAF | TRBV6-5 | NA | TRBJ1-1
ASSLGWGTGNTGELF | TRBV7-6 | TRBD1 | TRBJ2-2
ASSPPGLNYGYT | TRBV18 | NA | TRBJ1-2
ASSTNAPKNTEAF | TRBV27 | NA | TRBJ1-1
AIALNGQGPDGYT | TRBV10-3 | TRBD1 | TRBJ1-2
ASSLLAGVNNEQF | TRBV27 | TRBD2 | TRBJ2-1
AISTLGRDFPDTQY | TRBV10-3 | NA | TRBJ2-3
ASSPLGQGEYGYT | TRBV28 | TRBD1 | TRBJ1-2
ASSQPVGGSRQNEQF | TRBV4-2 | NA | TRBJ2-1
AISESRQYNEQF | TRBV10-3 | NA | TRBJ2-1
ASSENENSPLH | TRBV9 | NA | TRBJ1-6
AISERAGDSNQPQH | TRBV10-3 | NA | TRBJ1-5
SVRPSETQY | TRBV29-1 | NA | TRBJ2-5
ASSITATNEKLF | TRBV7-2 | NA | TRBJ1-4
ASSTTGVNYGYT | TRBV7-2 | TRBD1 | TRBJ1-2
ASSITTRDTGELF | TRBV21-1 | NA | TRBJ2-2
ASTSGTGGYEQY | TRBV6-1 | TRBD1 | TRBJ2-7